This T cell receptor beta chain derives from a study of blood T cell repertoires in COVID-19. Clones were read by immunoSEQ multiplex PCR, and TCRdb kept only the in-frame ones, dropping some. The data contain some 90,000 clones, approximately 82% of them singletons. Input material: peripheral blood. This clonotype was obtained from a man aged 65 to 79 with active or convalescent COVID-19.

This CDR3 is CASSRTNYGYTF. DNA for the CDR3: TGTGCCAGCAGCAGGACAAACTATGGCTACACCTTC. The V call is TRBV12-3 or TRBV12-4, the J call TRBJ1-2, with a possible D match to TRBD1 (5 bases). V was shortened by 6 bases and J by 2 bases, with 7 bases between the two germline ends. The CDR3 covers 12 residues.